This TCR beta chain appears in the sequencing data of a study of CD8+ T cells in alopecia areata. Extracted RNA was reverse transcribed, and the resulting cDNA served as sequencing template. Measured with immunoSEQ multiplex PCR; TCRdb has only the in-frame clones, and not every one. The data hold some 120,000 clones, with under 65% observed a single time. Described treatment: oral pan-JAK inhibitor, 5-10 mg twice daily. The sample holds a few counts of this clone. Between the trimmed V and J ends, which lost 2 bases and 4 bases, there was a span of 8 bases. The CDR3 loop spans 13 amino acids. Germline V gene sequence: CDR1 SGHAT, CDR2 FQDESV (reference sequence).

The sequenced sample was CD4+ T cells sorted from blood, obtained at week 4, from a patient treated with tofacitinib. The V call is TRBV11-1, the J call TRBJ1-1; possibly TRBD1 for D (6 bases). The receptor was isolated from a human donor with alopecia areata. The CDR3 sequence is CASSLTRGTEAFF. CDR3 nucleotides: TGTGCCAGCAGCTTAACCAGGGGCACTGAAGCTTTCTTT.